This TCR beta chain was recorded in a study of a mutant IDH1 vaccine in newly diagnosed glioma. About the research overall: Beforehand, treatment had been radiotherapy, temozolomide, or both; the majority received both.

As to time point: baseline, week 1 (first vaccination visit). Specified treatment: pre-vaccination baseline after standard-of-care therapy. Donors had new IDH1-mutant astrocytomas of WHO grade 3 or 4 (ATRX-lost). Libraries were prepared by immunoSEQ multiplex PCR; TCRdb keeps only in-frame clonotypes and omits some of them. The data hold tens of thousands of clones, with about 80% observed a single time. CDR1 is MDHEN, CDR2 SYDVKM, per germline. V lost 6 bases to trimming and J lost 7 bases, with 24 bases between them. This CDR3 has 16 amino acids. The source of this sequence is a woman in her fifties or sixties with glioma. The rearrangement links TRBV28 to TRBJ2-5; a possible D gene is TRBD2 (5 bases). The sequencing here drew on PBMCs, taken from a glioma patient treated with radiotherapy, temozolomide or both. The CDR3 DNA sequence: TGTGCCAGCAGAACGAAACTCGGCGGCCGCGAGGGGACCCAGTACTTC. Amino acid sequence: CASRTKLGGREGTQYF.